A single sample is the source of the 2 T cell receptor beta chains below, sequenced in a study of CD8 T cells in Susac syndrome. RNA in amounts of roughly 0.5 to 1 ug was reverse transcribed with random hexamers. MiXCR, applied by TCRdb to the immunoSEQ multiplex PCR reads, yields one record per CDR3 protein. The sample has some 250,000 distinct CDR3 sequences, 90% to 97% seen once. Sequenced: CD4+ T cells from PBMCs. The receptors were sampled from a human donor with Susac syndrome.

V is TRBV28 and J is TRBJ2-1; 7 bases align to TRBD1. CDR3 length: 15 amino acids. With 7 bases clipped from V and 2 bases from J, the junction kept 8 bases outside the gene matches. Germline assignment: CDR1 MDHEN and CDR2 SYDVKM. CDR3: CASTTDRVTYNEQFF. The CDR3 DNA follows: TGTGCCAGCACAACTGACAGGGTCACCTACAATGAGCAGTTCTTC.

The chain employs TRBV7-2 and TRBJ2-7; 8 nucleotides agree with TRBD1. V was pared by 7 bases and J by 8 bases, with 16 bases of the junction left unmatched. From germline, CDR1 is SGHTA and CDR2 FQGNSA. The CDR3 totals 15 residues. Written as DNA, the CDR3 is TGTGCCAGCACCCTAGACGGGACAGGCCCAAGGCAGCAGTACTTC. Residues: CASTLDGTGPRQQYF.